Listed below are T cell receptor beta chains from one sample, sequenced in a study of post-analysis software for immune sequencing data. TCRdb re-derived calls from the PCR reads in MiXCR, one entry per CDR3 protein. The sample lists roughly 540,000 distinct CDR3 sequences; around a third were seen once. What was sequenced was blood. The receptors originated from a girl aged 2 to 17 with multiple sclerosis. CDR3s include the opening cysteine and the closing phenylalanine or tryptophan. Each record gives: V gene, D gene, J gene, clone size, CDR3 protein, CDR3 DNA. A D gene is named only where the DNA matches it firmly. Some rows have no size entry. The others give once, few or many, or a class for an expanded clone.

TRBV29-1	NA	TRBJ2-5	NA	CSVGQSLEGTQYF	TGCAGCGTAGGACAGTCCCTTGAAGGGACCCAGTACTTC
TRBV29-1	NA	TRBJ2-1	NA	CSVEYRILYNEQFF	TGCAGCGTCGAATACAGGATCCTCTACAATGAGCAGTTCTTC
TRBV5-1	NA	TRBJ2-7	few	CASSLRPDSYEQYF	TGCGCCAGCAGCTTGCGGCCGGATTCCTACGAGCAGTACTTC
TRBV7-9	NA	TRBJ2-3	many	CASSFGTSTDTQYF	TGTGCCAGCAGCTTCGGGACCAGCACAGATACGCAGTATTTT
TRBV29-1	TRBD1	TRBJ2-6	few	CSVRTGSSGANVLTF	TGCAGCGTCCGGACAGGCAGCTCTGGGGCCAACGTCCTGACTTTC
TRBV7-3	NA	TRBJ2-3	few	CASSLTRDEDTQYF	TGTGCCAGCAGCTTAACCCGGGACGAAGATACGCAGTATTTT
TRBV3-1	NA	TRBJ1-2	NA	CASSRRTVDYGYTF	TGTGCCAGCAGCAGGAGGACGGTCGACTATGGCTACACCTTC
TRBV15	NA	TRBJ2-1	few	CATSRLGGLNYNEQFF	TGTGCCACCAGCAGATTGGGTGGACTAAATTACAATGAGCAGTTCTTC
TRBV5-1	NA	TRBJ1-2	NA	CVSSLRPFLYGYTF	TGCGTCAGCAGCTTGCGCCCGTTTCTCTATGGCTACACCTTC
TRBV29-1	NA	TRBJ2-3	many	CSVEGPTDTQYF	TGCAGCGTTGAAGGCCCCACAGATACGCAGTATTTT
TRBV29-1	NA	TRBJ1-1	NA	CSVSLNTEAFF	TGCAGCGTTTCCCTCAACACTGAAGCTTTCTTT
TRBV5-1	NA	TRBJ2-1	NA	CASSLEGAARGIPGEQFF	TGCGCCAGCAGCTTGGAGGGAGCGGCGAGGGGCATACCGGGTGAGCAGTTCTTC
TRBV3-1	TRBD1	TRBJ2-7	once	CASSHSGQACEQYF	TGTGCCAGCAGCCATTCGGGACAGGCCTGCGAGCAGTACTTC
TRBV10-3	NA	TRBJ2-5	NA	CAISESTYGQYF	TGTGCCATCAGTGAGTCAACCTACGGGCAGTACTTC
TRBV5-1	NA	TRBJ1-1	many	CASSLGATEAFF	TGCGCCAGCAGCTTGGGGGCTACTGAAGCTTTCTTT
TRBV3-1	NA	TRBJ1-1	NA	CASSQGHAEAFF	TGTGCCAGCAGCCAAGGACACGCTGAAGCTTTCTTT
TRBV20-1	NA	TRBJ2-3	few	CSASYQTDTQYF	TGCAGTGCTAGCTATCAAACAGATACGCAGTATTTT
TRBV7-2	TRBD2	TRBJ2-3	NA	CASSLVFSGGGADTQYF	TGTGCCAGCAGCTTAGTTTTTTCGGGGGGGGGAGCAGATACGCAGTATTTT
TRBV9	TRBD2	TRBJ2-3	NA	CASSALAGSTDTQYF	TGTGCCAGCAGCGCCTTAGCGGGGAGCACAGATACGCAGTATTTT
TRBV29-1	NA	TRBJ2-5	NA	CSVENLGRGGKTQYF	TGCAGCGTTGAAAATCTCGGCAGGGGGGGTAAGACCCAGTACTTC
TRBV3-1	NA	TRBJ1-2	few	CASSQGPTNYGYTF	TGTGCCAGCAGCCAAGGGCCTACAAACTATGGCTACACCTTC
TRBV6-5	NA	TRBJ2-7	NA	CASSARTGEQYF	TGTGCCAGCAGTGCCCGGACGGGCGAGCAGTACTTC
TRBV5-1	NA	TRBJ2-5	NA	CASSLPGDEQYF	TGCGCCAGCAGCTTGCCAGGGGATGAGCAGTACTTC
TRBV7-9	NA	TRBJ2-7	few	CASSLVGDPEYF	TGTGCCAGCAGCTTAGTAGGGGACCCTGAGTACTTC
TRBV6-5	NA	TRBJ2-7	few	CASSAGLLGEQYF	TGTGCCAGCAGTGCGGGGCTTTTGGGGGAGCAGTACTTC
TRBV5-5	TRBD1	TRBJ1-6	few	CASSLRIMGQGANNSPLHF	TGTGCCAGCAGCCTACGCATAATGGGACAGGGGGCAAATAATTCACCCCTCCACTTT
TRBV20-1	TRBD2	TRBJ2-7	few	CSAGTSGGARYEQYF	TGCAGTGCTGGTACTAGCGGGGGGGCTAGGTACGAGCAGTACTTC
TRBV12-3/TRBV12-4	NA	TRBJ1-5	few	CASRAPGVPSNQPQHF	TGTGCCAGCCGCGCCCCAGGGGTTCCTAGCAATCAGCCCCAGCATTTT
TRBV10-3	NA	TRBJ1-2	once	CAISGPSRGGNYGYTF	TGTGCCATCAGTGGCCCCTCCCGGGGAGGGAACTATGGCTACACCTTC
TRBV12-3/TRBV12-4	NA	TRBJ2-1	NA	CASSLRLYNEQFF	TGTGCCAGCAGTTTACGACTCTACAATGAGCAGTTCTTC
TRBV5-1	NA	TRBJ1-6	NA	CASSLETAEYNSPLHF	TGCGCCAGCAGCTTGGAAACGGCAGAGTATAATTCACCCCTCCACTTT
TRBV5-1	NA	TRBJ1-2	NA	CASSLEGSWSYGYTF	TGCGCCAGCAGCTTGGAGGGGTCATGGAGCTATGGCTACACCTTC
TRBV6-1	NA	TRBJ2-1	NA	CASSGRQQQFF	TGTGCCAGCAGTGGGAGACAGCAACAGTTCTTC
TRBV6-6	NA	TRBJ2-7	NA	CASIAQGRSYEQYF	TGTGCCAGCATTGCACAGGGTCGCTCCTACGAGCAGTACTTC
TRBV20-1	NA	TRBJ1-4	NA	CSAKGQDDNRLFF	TGCAGTGCCAAGGGGCAGGATGATAATCGACTGTTTTTT
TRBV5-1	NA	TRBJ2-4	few	CASSLEQGNIQYF	TGCGCCAGCAGCTTGGAACAGGGAAACATTCAGTACTTC
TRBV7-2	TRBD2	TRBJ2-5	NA	CASSRTSVRSETQYF	TGTGCCAGCAGCCGGACTAGCGTTCGTAGTGAGACCCAGTACTTC
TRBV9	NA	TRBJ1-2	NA	CANSGGPLARGYTF	TGTGCCAACAGCGGGGGACCGCTAGCTAGGGGCTACACCTTC
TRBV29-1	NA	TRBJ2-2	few	CSVGGVPNTGELFF	TGCAGCGTTGGTGGGGTTCCCAACACCGGGGAGCTGTTTTTT
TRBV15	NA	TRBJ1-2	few	CATSSGIQGHGYTF	TGTGCCACCAGCAGTGGGATCCAGGGACACGGCTACACCTTC
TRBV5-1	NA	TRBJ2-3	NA	CASSPGRGHADTQYF	TGCGCCAGCAGCCCGGGTCGGGGGCACGCAGATACGCAGTATTTT
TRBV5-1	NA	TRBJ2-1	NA	CASSFSRNEQFF	TGCGCCAGCAGCTTTTCGCGGAATGAGCAGTTCTTC
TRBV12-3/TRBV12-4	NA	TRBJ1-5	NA	CASSLAGPAYQPQHF	TGTGCCAGCAGTTTAGCCGGGCCTGCCTATCAGCCCCAGCATTTT
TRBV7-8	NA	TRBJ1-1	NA	CASSLGLWNTEAFF	TGTGCCAGCAGCTTAGGACTGTGGAACACTGAAGCTTTCTTT
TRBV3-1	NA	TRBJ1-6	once	CASSQGGGSPLHF	TGTGCCAGCAGCCAAGGCGGCGGTTCACCCCTCCACTTT
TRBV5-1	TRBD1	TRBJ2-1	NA	CASSFPGQGVEQFF	TGCGCCAGCAGCTTCCCGGGACAGGGGGTTGAGCAGTTCTTC
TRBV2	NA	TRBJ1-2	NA	CASSEVGPDGYTF	TGTGCCAGCAGTGAAGTGGGACCGGATGGCTACACCTTC
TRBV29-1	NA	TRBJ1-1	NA	CSVETGGFTEAFF	TGCAGCGTTGAAACGGGGGGATTCACTGAAGCTTTCTTT
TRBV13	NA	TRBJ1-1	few	CASSLGRGSNTEAFF	TGTGCCAGCAGCTTAGGCCGGGGCTCGAACACTGAAGCTTTCTTT
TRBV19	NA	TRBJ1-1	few	CASSMGQEAFF	TGTGCCAGTAGTATGGGGCAGGAAGCTTTCTTT
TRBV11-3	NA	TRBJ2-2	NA	CASSPDRPNTGELFF	TGTGCCAGCAGCCCGGACAGACCAAACACCGGGGAGCTGTTTTTT
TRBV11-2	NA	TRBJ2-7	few	CASSPRHGPYEQYF	TGTGCCAGCAGCCCACGACACGGACCCTACGAGCAGTACTTC